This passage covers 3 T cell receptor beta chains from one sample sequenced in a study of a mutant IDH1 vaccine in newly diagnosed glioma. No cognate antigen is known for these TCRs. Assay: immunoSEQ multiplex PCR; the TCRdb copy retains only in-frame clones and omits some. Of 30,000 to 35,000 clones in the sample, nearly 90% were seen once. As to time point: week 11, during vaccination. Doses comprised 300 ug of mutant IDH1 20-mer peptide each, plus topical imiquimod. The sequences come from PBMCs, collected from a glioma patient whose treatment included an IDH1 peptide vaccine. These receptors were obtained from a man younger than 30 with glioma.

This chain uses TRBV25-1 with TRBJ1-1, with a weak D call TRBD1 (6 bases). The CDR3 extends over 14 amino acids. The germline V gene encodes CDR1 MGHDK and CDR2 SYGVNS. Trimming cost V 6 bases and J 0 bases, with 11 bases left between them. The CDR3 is CASSTGSVNTEAFF. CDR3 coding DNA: TGTGCCAGCAGCACAGGGTCCGTGAACACTGAAGCTTTCTTT. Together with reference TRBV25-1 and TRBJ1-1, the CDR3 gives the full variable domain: EADIYQTPRYLVIGTGKKITLECSQTMGHDKMYWYQQDPGMELHLIHYSYGVNSTEKGDLSSESTVSRIRTEHFPLTLESARPSHTSQYLCASSTGSVNTEAFFGQGTRLTVV.

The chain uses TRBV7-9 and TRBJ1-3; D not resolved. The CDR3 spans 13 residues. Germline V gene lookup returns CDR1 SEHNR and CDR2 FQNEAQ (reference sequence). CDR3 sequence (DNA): TGTGTGAGTGGTAACAACGCTGGAAACACCATATATTTT. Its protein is CVSGNNAGNTIYF. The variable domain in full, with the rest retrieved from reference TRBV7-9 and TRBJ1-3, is DTGVSQNPRHKITKRGQNVTFRCDPISEHNRLYWYRQTLGQGPEFLTYFQNEAQLEKSRLLSDRFSAERPKGSFSTLEIQRTEQGDSAMYLCVSGNNAGNTIYFGEGSWLTVV.

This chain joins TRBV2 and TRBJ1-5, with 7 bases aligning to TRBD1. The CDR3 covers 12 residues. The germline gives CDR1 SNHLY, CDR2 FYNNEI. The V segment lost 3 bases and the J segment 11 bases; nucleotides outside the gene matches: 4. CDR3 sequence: CASSDDRVSQHF. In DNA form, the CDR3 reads TGTGCCAGCAGTGATGACAGGGTGTCCCAGCATTTT.